The text below deals with one T cell receptor beta chain. These data are taken from a study of blood T cell repertoires in COVID-19. At the level of the study: Both acute and convalescent COVID-19 samples were obtained from the United States, Italy and Spain. The cDNA or gDNA used as material had been derived from T cells, B-cell-depleted T cells, or PBMCs.

The CDR3 is 13 amino acids. Per the germline V gene, CDR1 is KGHDR and CDR2 is SFDVKD. Trimming cost V 3 bases and J 4 bases, with 8 bases left between them. Authors' methods: Amplified reference gene primers provided the basis for estimating nucleated cell counts. The repertoire was sequenced with immunoSEQ multiplex PCR; TCRdb's copy has only in-frame clones and lacks some. From that table come the V and J calls and clone size; the DNA was used to work out D and trimming. In the table there are 110,000 or so clones, about nine tenths of which are singletons. Sample: peripheral blood. The receptor was derived from a woman in her 50s with acute or convalescent COVID-19. The chain employs TRBV24-1 and TRBJ1-1, with unresolved D. The CDR3 loop is CATSDGQITEAFF. In DNA, the CDR3 is TGTGCCACCAGTGATGGGCAAATCACTGAAGCTTTCTTT.